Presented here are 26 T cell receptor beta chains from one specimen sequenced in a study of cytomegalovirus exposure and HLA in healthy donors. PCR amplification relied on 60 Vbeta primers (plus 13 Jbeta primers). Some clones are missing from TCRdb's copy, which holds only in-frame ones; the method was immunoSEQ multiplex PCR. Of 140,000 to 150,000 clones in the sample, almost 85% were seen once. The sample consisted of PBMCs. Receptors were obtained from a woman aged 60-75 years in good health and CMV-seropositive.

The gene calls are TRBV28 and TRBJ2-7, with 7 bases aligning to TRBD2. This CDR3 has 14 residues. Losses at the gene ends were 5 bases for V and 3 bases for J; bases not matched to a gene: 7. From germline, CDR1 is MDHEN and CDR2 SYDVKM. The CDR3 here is CASSIRDYIYEQYF. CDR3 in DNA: TGTGCCAGCAGTATCCGGGACTACATCTACGAGCAGTACTTC.

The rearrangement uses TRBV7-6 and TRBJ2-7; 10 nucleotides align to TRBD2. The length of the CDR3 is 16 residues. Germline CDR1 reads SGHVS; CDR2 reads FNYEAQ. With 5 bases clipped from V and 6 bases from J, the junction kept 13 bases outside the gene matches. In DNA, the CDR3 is TGTGCCAGCAGCCCCCTCTCCGGGACTAGCGACGGCGAGCAGTACTTC. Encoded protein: CASSPLSGTSDGEQYF.

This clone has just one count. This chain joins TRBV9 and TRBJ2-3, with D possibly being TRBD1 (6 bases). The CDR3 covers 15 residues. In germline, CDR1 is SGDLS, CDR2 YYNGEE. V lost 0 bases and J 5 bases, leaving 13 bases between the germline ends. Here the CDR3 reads CASSVGGDRQDTQYF. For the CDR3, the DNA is TGTGCCAGCAGCGTAGGGGGAGACAGGCAAGATACGCAGTATTTT.

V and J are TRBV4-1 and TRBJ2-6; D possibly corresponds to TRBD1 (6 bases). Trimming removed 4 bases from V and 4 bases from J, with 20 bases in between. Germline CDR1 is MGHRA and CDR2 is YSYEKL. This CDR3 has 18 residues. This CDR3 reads CASSLRQDLGAGANVLTF. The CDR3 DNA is TGCGCCAGCAGCCTAAGACAGGACCTCGGGGCAGGGGCCAACGTCCTGACTTTC.

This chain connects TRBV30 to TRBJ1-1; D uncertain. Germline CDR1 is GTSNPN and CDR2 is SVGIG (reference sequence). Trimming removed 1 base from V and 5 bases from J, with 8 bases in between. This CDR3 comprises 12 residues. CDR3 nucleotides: TGTGCCTGGAGTGGAGCTTTGACTGAAGCTTTCTTT. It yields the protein CAWSGALTEAFF.

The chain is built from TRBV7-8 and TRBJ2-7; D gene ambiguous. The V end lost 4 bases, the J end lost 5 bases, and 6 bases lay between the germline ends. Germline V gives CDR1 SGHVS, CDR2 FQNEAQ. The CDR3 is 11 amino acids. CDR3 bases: TGTGCCAGCAGCTCCCTTGACGAGCAGTACTTC. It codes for CASSSLDEQYF.

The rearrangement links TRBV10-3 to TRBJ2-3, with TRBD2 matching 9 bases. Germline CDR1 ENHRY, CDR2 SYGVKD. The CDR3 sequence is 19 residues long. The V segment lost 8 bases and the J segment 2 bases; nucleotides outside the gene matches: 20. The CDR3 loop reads CAIASSSGTAGPVTDTQYF. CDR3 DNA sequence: TGTGCCATCGCATCCTCTAGCGGGACCGCGGGGCCGGTCACAGATACGCAGTATTTT.

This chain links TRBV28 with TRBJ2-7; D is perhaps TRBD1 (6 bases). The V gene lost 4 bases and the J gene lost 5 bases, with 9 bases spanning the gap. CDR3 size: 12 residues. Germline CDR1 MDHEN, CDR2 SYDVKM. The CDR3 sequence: CASSSYRDEQYF. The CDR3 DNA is TGTGCCAGCAGTTCGTACAGGGACGAGCAGTACTTC.

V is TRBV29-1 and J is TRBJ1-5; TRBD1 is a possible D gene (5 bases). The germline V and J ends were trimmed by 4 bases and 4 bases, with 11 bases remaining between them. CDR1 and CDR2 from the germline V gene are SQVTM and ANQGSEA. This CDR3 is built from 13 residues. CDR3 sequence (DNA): TGCAGCGTTGCGGCAGGGAGGAATCAGCCCCAGCATTTT. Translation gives CSVAAGRNQPQHF.

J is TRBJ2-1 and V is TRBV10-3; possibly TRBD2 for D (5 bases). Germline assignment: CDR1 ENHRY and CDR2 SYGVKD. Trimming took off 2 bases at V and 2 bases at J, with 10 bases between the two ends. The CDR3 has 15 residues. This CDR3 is CAISEGERTYNEQFF. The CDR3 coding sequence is TGTGCCATCAGTGAGGGTGAGCGGACCTACAATGAGCAGTTCTTC.

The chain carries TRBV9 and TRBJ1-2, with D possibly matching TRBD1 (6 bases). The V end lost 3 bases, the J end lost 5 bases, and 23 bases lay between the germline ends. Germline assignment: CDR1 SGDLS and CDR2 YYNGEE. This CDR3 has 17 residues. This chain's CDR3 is CASSAREGSGADYGYTF. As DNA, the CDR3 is TGTGCCAGCAGCGCGAGAGAGGGGTCAGGGGCAGATTATGGCTACACCTTC.

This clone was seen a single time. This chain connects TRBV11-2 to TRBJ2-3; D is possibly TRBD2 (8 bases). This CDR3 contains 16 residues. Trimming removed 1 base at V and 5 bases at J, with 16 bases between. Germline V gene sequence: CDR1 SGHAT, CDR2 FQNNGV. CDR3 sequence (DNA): TGTGCCAGCAGCTTAGTCGGGACAGCGGGAGTAGATACGCAGTATTTT. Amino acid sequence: CASSLVGTAGVDTQYF.

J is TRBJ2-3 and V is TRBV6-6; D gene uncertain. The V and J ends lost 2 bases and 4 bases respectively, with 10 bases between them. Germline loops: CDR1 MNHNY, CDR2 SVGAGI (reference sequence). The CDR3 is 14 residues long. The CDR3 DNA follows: TGTGCCAGCAGTTACAGCCACGAGGCAGATACGCAGTATTTT. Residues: CASSYSHEADTQYF.

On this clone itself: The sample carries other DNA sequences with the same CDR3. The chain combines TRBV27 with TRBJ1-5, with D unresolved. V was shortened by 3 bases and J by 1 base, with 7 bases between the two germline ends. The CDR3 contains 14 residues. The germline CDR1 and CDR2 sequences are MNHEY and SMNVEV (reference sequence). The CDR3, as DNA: TGTGCCAGCAGTTTGAGAGGGAGCAATCAGCCCCAGCATTTT. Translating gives CASSLRGSNQPQHF.

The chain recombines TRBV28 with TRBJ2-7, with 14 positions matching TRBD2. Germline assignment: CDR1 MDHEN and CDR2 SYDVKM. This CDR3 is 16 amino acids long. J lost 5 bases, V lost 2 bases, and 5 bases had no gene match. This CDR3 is CASSLAGTSGSHEQYF. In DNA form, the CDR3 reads TGTGCCAGCAGTTTAGCCGGGACTAGCGGGAGTCACGAGCAGTACTTC. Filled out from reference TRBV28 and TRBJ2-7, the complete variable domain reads DVKVTQSSRYLVKRTGEKVFLECVQDMDHENMFWYRQDPGLGLRLIYFSYDVKMKEKGDIPEGYSVSREKKERFSLILESASTNQTSMYLCASSLAGTSGSHEQYFGPGTRLTVT.

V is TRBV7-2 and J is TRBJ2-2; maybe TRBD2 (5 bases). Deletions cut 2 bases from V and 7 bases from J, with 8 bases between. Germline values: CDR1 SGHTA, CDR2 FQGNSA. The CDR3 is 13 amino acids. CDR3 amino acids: CASSLTRGGELFF. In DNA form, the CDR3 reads TGTGCCAGCAGCTTAACCCGGGGCGGGGAGCTGTTTTTT.

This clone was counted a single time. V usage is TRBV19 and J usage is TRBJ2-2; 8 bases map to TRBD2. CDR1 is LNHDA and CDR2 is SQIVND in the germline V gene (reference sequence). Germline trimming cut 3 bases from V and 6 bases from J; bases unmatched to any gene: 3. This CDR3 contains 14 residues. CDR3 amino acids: CASSILAGPGELFF. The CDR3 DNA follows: TGTGCCAGTAGTATTCTAGCGGGCCCCGGGGAGCTGTTTTTT.

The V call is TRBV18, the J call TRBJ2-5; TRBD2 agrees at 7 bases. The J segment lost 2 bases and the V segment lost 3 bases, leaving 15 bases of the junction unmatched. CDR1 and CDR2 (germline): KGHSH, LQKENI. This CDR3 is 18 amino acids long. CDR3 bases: TGTGCCAGCTCACCGATAGCCGCGGGGGAGGGCCTGCAAGAGACCCAGTACTTC. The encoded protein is CASSPIAAGEGLQETQYF.

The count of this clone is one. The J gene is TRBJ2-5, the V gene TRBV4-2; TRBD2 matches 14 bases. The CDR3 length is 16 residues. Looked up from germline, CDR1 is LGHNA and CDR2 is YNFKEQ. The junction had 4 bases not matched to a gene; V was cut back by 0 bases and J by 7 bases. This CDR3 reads CASSQETSGRVGTQYF. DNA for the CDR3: TGTGCCAGCAGCCAAGAGACTAGCGGGAGGGTGGGGACCCAGTACTTC.

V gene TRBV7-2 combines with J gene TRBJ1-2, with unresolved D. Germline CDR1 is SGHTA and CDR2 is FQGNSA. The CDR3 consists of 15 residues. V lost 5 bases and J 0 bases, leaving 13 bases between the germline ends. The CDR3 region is CASSPQKNPNYGYTF. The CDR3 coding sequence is TGTGCCAGCAGCCCTCAGAAGAATCCTAACTATGGCTACACCTTC.

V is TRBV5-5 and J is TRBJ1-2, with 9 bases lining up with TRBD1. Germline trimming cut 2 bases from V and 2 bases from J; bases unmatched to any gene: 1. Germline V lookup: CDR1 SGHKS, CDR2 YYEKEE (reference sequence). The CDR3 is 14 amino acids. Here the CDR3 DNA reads TGTGCCAGCAGCTTACAGGGGGCGAACTATGGCTACACCTTC. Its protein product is CASSLQGANYGYTF.

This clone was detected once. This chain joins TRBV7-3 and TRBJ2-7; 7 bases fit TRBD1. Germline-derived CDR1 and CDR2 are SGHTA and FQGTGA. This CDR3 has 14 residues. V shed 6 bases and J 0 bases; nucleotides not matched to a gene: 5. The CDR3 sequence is CASSQTGSSYEQYF. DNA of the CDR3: TGTGCCAGCAGTCAGACAGGGTCCTCCTACGAGCAGTACTTC.

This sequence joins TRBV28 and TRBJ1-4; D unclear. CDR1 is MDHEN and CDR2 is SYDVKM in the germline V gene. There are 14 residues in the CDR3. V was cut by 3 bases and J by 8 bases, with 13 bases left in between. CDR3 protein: CASSLIGEGEKLFF. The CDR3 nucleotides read TGTGCCAGCAGTTTGATCGGGGAAGGCGAAAAACTGTTTTTT.

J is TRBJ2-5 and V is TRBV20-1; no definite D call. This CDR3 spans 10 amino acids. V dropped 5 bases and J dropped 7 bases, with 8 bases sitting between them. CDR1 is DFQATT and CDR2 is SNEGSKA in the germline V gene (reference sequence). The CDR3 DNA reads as TGCAGTGCTCTCCTCCGGACCCAGTACTTC. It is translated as CSALLRTQYF.

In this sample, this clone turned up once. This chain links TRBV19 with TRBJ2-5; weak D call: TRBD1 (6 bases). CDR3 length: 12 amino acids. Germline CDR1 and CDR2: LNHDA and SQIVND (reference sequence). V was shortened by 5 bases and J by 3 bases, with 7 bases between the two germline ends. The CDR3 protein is CASSDRKETQYF. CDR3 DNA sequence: TGTGCCAGTAGTGACAGGAAAGAGACCCAGTACTTC.

The CDR3 sequence: CASMTGDQPQHF. The DNA of the CDR3 is TGTGCCAGTATGACAGGTGATCAGCCCCAGCATTTT. J is TRBJ1-5 and V is TRBV7-9; D is perhaps TRBD1 (6 bases). Germline assignment: CDR1 SEHNR and CDR2 FQNEAQ (reference sequence). V gave up 9 bases and J gave up 5 bases, with 11 bases separating them. The CDR3 has 12 amino acids.